The rows below give T cell receptor beta chains drawn from one sample of a study of cytomegalovirus exposure and HLA in healthy donors. Method: immunoSEQ multiplex PCR; TCRdb's copy keeps in-frame clones and lacks some. The sample lists roughly 54,000 clones, about 80% occurring once. Source material: PBMCs. The receptor set was obtained from a man aged 45-65 years in good health and CMV-seronegative. Each CDR3 is given with its conserved first and last residue. The D gene is left open where the match is weak. Size tells how often a clone was seen (once, few, many) or the class of an expanded clone, and some rows leave it out.

d_gene: .; abundance: .; v_gene: TRBV5-5; j_gene: TRBJ2-7; CDR3nt: TGTGCCAGCAGCTTGGTGGGGACAACCTACGAGCAGTACTTC; CDR3aa: CASSLVGTTYEQYF
d_gene: TRBD2; abundance: .; v_gene: TRBV5-1; j_gene: TRBJ2-7; CDR3nt: TGCGCCAGCAGCCCCGGGACTAGCGGTTTCTACGAGCAGTACTTC; CDR3aa: CASSPGTSGFYEQYF
d_gene: TRBD1; abundance: .; v_gene: TRBV6-5; j_gene: TRBJ2-1; CDR3nt: TGTGCCAGCAGTTCAAGACAGGGTCTGAGTGAGCAGTTCTTC; CDR3aa: CASSSRQGLSEQFF
d_gene: TRBD2; abundance: .; v_gene: TRBV5-4; j_gene: TRBJ2-1; CDR3nt: TGTGCCAGCAGATCATCTTCCGCTAGCGGTCACAATGAGCAGTTCTTC; CDR3aa: CASRSSSASGHNEQFF
d_gene: .; abundance: once; v_gene: TRBV11-1; j_gene: TRBJ2-3; CDR3nt: TGTGCCAGCAGCCCGCTTTGGCGGGGGCACACAGATACGCAGTATTTT; CDR3aa: CASSPLWRGHTDTQYF
d_gene: TRBD1; abundance: .; v_gene: TRBV13; j_gene: TRBJ2-5; CDR3nt: TGTGCCAGCAGCCACGGGACAGGGGTCCAAGAGACCCAGTACTTC; CDR3aa: CASSHGTGVQETQYF
d_gene: TRBD1; abundance: .; v_gene: TRBV5-6; j_gene: TRBJ2-7; CDR3nt: TGTGCCAGCAGCTTGGGGACAGGGAAAAGTGAGCAGTACTTC; CDR3aa: CASSLGTGKSEQYF
d_gene: .; abundance: .; v_gene: TRBV6-5; j_gene: TRBJ1-6; CDR3nt: TGTGCCAGCAGTTACTCGCTGGGGCGAGGAAATTCACCCCTCCACTTT; CDR3aa: CASSYSLGRGNSPLHF
d_gene: .; abundance: .; v_gene: TRBV5-1; j_gene: TRBJ2-1; CDR3nt: TGCGCCAGCAGCTTGGGAGGGGGGGCTGCCTACAATGAGCAGTTCTTC; CDR3aa: CASSLGGGAAYNEQFF
d_gene: TRBD2; abundance: once; v_gene: TRBV7-3; j_gene: TRBJ2-3; CDR3nt: TGTGCCAGCAGCTTAATGGGTTTAACTAGCGGGGGATCCACTAGCACAGATACGCAGTATTTT; CDR3aa: CASSLMGLTSGGSTSTDTQYF
d_gene: TRBD2; abundance: .; v_gene: TRBV6-5; j_gene: TRBJ2-3; CDR3nt: TGTGCCAGCAGTTTGACTAGCGGGGGGCCCGCAGATACGCAGTATTTT; CDR3aa: CASSLTSGGPADTQYF
d_gene: TRBD1; abundance: once; v_gene: TRBV27; j_gene: TRBJ2-1; CDR3nt: TGTGCCAGCAGTTTATCGCAGGGGGCTTACAATGAGCAGTTCTTC; CDR3aa: CASSLSQGAYNEQFF
d_gene: TRBD2; abundance: .; v_gene: TRBV6-1; j_gene: TRBJ2-5; CDR3nt: TGTGCCAGCAGTGAAATAGCGGGGGCCCTAGGGGCAAAGAGGGAGACCCAGTACTTC; CDR3aa: CASSEIAGALGAKRETQYF
d_gene: TRBD2; abundance: .; v_gene: TRBV2; j_gene: TRBJ2-3; CDR3nt: TGTGCCAGCAGCCCCCTAGCGGTATCTAGCACAGATACGCAGTATTTT; CDR3aa: CASSPLAVSSTDTQYF
d_gene: .; abundance: .; v_gene: TRBV28; j_gene: TRBJ2-5; CDR3nt: TGTGCCAGCAGTCCACAGGGATTTCAAGAGACCCAGTACTTC; CDR3aa: CASSPQGFQETQYF
d_gene: .; abundance: .; v_gene: TRBV7-9; j_gene: TRBJ2-5; CDR3nt: TGTGCCAGCAGCTTAGATGCCTACCAAGAGTCCCAGTACTTC; CDR3aa: CASSLDAYQESQYF
d_gene: TRBD1; abundance: .; v_gene: TRBV6-6; j_gene: TRBJ2-5; CDR3nt: TGTGCCAGCAGAAGGGCCGGGACAGGGGAAGAGACCCAGTACTTC; CDR3aa: CASRRAGTGEETQYF